This T cell receptor beta chain was observed in a study of somatic mutations in cytotoxic T cells in rheumatoid arthritis. This clone is medium-sized by share. Looked up from germline, CDR1 is MNHNS and CDR2 is SASEGT. The V gene lost 6 bases and the J gene lost 4 bases, with 13 bases spanning the gap. The CDR3 length is 15 residues. Generated by immunoSEQ multiplex PCR, the TCRdb table keeps only in-frame clones and is missing some. Found here are about 15,000 clones, approximately 80% of them singletons; the top ten hold about 20%. Sequencing was done on a sample of CD8+ T cells sorted from blood. The J gene is TRBJ2-6, the V gene TRBV6-1; a possible D gene is TRBD1 (5 bases). The source is an adult with rheumatoid arthritis. CDR3 amino acids: CASSARVSGANVLTF. Written as DNA, the CDR3 is TGTGCCAGCAGCGCCAGGGTATCCGGGGCCAACGTCCTGACTTTC.